Listed here are 26 T cell receptor beta chains from one sample, sequenced in a study of siplizumab effects on memory and regulatory T cells. Sequenced by immunoSEQ multiplex PCR; TCRdb stores in-frame clones only, minus some. The table has fewer than 110,000 clones, around nine tenths seen once. Sequenced material: non-Treg CD4+ T cells sorted from blood. Source of these receptors: a human donor in good health.

J is TRBJ2-5 and V is TRBV10-3; weak D call: TRBD2 (6 bases). Germline V lookup: CDR1 ENHRY, CDR2 SYGVKD. The CDR3 is 16 amino acids. Trimming removed 0 bases at V and 0 bases at J, with 11 bases between. DNA for the CDR3: TGTGCCATCAGTGAGTCAGGGACTGGGTACCAAGAGACCCAGTACTTC. Translation: CAISESGTGYQETQYF.

J is TRBJ2-7 and V is TRBV7-6; 7 bases line up with TRBD1. With 5 bases clipped from V and 5 bases from J, the junction kept 9 bases outside the gene matches. CDR1 and CDR2 from the germline V gene are SGHVS and FNYEAQ. This CDR3 is built from 14 residues. As DNA, the CDR3 is TGTGCCAGCAGCACGCGACAGGGTAGCGACGAGCAGTACTTC. Encoded protein: CASSTRQGSDEQYF.

V gene TRBV5-1 combines with J gene TRBJ1-1, with 8 bases fitting TRBD1. The trim removed 0 bases at V and 5 bases at J, leaving 3 bases unmatched. CDR3 length equals 14 residues. Germline loops: CDR1 SGHRS, CDR2 YFSETQ. CDR3 nucleotide sequence: TGCGCCAGCAGCTTGGTACAGGGGGTAACTGAAGCTTTCTTT. Translated, it gives CASSLVQGVTEAFF.

The V and J genes are TRBV14 and TRBJ2-7, with no clear D. Trimming shortened V by 0 bases and J by 3 bases, and 15 bases separated the two germline ends. This CDR3 region has 16 residues. The germline gives CDR1 SGHDN, CDR2 FVKESK. CDR3 coding DNA: TGTGCCAGCAGCCAAGACGAGCTTTCTGGACGCTACGAGCAGTACTTC. Its protein is CASSQDELSGRYEQYF.

J is TRBJ1-4 and V is TRBV4-1; D is possibly TRBD1 (5 bases). The CDR3 totals 14 residues. Germline V lookup: CDR1 MGHRA, CDR2 YSYEKL. V lost 0 bases and J lost 13, with 15 bases in between. This CDR3 reads CASSQELVTGGLFF. The DNA for the CDR3 is TGCGCCAGCAGCCAAGAACTTGTTACCGGGGGACTGTTTTTT.

The chain couples TRBV6-1 to TRBJ1-2; 10 positions match TRBD1. V lost 4 bases to trimming and J lost 5 bases; unmatched junction nucleotides: 7. The germline V gene encodes CDR1 MNHNS and CDR2 SASEGT. The CDR3 runs to 15 residues. CDR3 protein: CASSGEGTGVYGYTF. In DNA form, the CDR3 reads TGTGCCAGCAGTGGAGAAGGGACAGGGGTGTATGGCTACACCTTC.

V and J are TRBV29-1 and TRBJ1-1, with 7 bases matching TRBD1. Germline V gives CDR1 SQVTM, CDR2 ANQGSEA. V lost 8 bases, J lost 8 bases, and 14 bases stayed unmatched. CDR3 length equals 13 residues. The CDR3 bases are TGCAGCTTTGCATGGACAGGCGAGTCGGAAGCTTTCTTT. Its translation is CSFAWTGESEAFF.

This clone showed up just a few times. The chain uses TRBV5-1 and TRBJ2-4; 7 bases are shared with TRBD2. Germline CDR1 is SGHRS and CDR2 is YFSETQ. The CDR3 runs 14 residues. Trimming at V came to 5 bases and at J to 2 bases, leaving 4 bases not matched to a gene. In nucleotides, the CDR3 is TGCGCCAGCAGGGGCGGGGGAACCAAAAACATTCAGTACTTC. Its translation is CASRGGGTKNIQYF.

The chain links TRBV7-2 to TRBJ2-3; 7 bases map to TRBD2. Trimming at V came to 2 bases and at J to 3 bases, leaving 14 bases not matched to a gene. Germline CDR1 SGHTA, CDR2 FQGNSA. The CDR3 is 18 amino acids. CDR3: CASSLMARGGSNTDTQYF. CDR3 DNA sequence: TGTGCCAGCAGCTTAATGGCGCGGGGCGGGAGTAATACAGATACGCAGTATTTT.

This chain links TRBV19 with TRBJ1-5, with 10 bases that match TRBD1. The J segment lost 6 bases and the V segment lost 3 bases, leaving 5 bases of the junction unmatched. Germline CDR1 reads LNHDA; CDR2 reads SQIVND (reference sequence). The CDR3 consists of 15 residues. The CDR3 bases are TGTGCCAGTAGTATTACGGGACAGGGGCCTCAGCCCCAGCATTTT. This sequence encodes CASSITGQGPQPQHF.

The chain employs TRBV19 and TRBJ1-5; 8 bases map to TRBD1. This CDR3 is 14 amino acids long. Germline lookup yields CDR1 LNHDA and CDR2 SQIVND (reference sequence). Trimming cost V 3 bases and J 6 bases; bases outside gene matches: 4. In nucleotides, the CDR3 is TGTGCCAGTAGTATCCCGACAGGGGCTCAGCCCCAGCATTTT. It is translated as CASSIPTGAQPQHF.

V is TRBV4-1 and J is TRBJ2-7; 8 bases align to TRBD1. Germline-derived CDR1 and CDR2 are MGHRA and YSYEKL. This CDR3 has 13 amino acids. Germline trimming cut 5 bases from V and 4 bases from J; bases unmatched to any gene: 4. The CDR3 coding sequence is TGCGCCAGCAGCATGCGGACAGGGTACGAGCAGTACTTC. Translation: CASSMRTGYEQYF.

This clone has a single count. The rearrangement joins TRBV5-4 to TRBJ2-2; 11 bases are shared with TRBD1. The CDR3 has 16 residues. Germline trimming cut 4 bases from V and 5 bases from J; bases unmatched to any gene: 7. From germline, CDR1 is SGHNT and CDR2 YYREEE (reference sequence). The CDR3 DNA is TGTGCCAGCAGCGGACAGGGGGCCTTGAAGACCGGGGAGCTGTTTTTT. Translated, it gives CASSGQGALKTGELFF.

The V gene is TRBV25-1, the J gene TRBJ2-3; D is possibly TRBD2 (6 bases). This CDR3 is built from 14 residues. V gave up 1 base and J gave up 1 base, with 6 bases separating them. Germline V gene lookup returns CDR1 MGHDK and CDR2 SYGVNS. The CDR3 bases are TGTGCCAGCAGTGAATGGGGGGGCACAGATACGCAGTATTTT. This codes for CASSEWGGTDTQYF.

V is TRBV19 and J is TRBJ2-5, with 9 positions matching TRBD2. CDR1 is LNHDA and CDR2 is SQIVND in the germline V gene (reference sequence). The CDR3 is made up of 16 amino acids. The J segment lost 3 bases and the V segment lost 4 bases, leaving 9 bases of the junction unmatched. CDR3 coding DNA: TGTGCCAGTAGTAAAATAATAGCGGGAGCCGAAGAGACCCAGTACTTC. This codes for CASSKIIAGAEETQYF.

V is TRBV9 and J is TRBJ1-3; the D gene is possibly TRBD1 (6 bases). The V end was cut by 3 bases, the J end by 1 base, with 11 bases between. Germline loops: CDR1 SGDLS, CDR2 YYNGEE. The CDR3 is 15 amino acids. The CDR3 loop reads CASSELGGSGNTIYF. The CDR3 bases are TGTGCCAGCAGCGAGCTAGGGGGTTCTGGAAACACCATATATTTT.

This clone was seen a single time. CDR3 sequence: CASSFICRGTF. In DNA, the CDR3 is TGTGCCAGCAGCTTCATCTGTCGGGGCACCTTC. The rearrangement uses TRBV7-3 and TRBJ1-2; D is uncertain. From germline, CDR1 is SGHTA and CDR2 FQGTGA. The germline V and J ends were trimmed by 3 bases and 13 bases, with 12 bases remaining between them. The CDR3 contains 11 residues. Combining the CDR3 with reference TRBV7-3 and TRBJ1-2 gives the whole variable domain GAGVSQTPSNKVTEKGKYVELRCDPISGHTALYWYRQSLGQGPEFLIYFQGTGAADDSGLPNDRFFAVRPEGSVSTLKIQRTERGDSAVYLCASSFICRGTFGSGTRLTVV.

The chain carries TRBV5-1 and TRBJ2-3; D call uncertain. The V gene lost 0 bases and the J gene lost 0 bases, with 5 bases spanning the gap. This CDR3 region has 14 residues. Germline V gene sequence: CDR1 SGHRS, CDR2 YFSETQ. Here the CDR3 DNA reads TGCGCCAGCAGCTTGGGCCCCAGCACAGATACGCAGTATTTT. Protein product: CASSLGPSTDTQYF.

The V and J genes are TRBV4-2 and TRBJ1-5, with D unresolved. Trimming pared 0 bases from V and 2 bases from J, leaving 5 bases between. CDR1 and CDR2 from the germline V gene are LGHNA and YNFKEQ. The CDR3 totals 14 residues. CDR3 loop: CASSQERGNQPQHF. The DNA of the CDR3 is TGTGCCAGCAGCCAAGAACGAGGCAATCAGCCCCAGCATTTT.

This clone was seen a single time. The rearrangement joins TRBV5-1 to TRBJ2-3; a weak D match, TRBD1 (6 bases). The CDR3 is made up of 13 amino acids. The V gene lost 1 base and the J gene lost 6 bases, with 9 bases spanning the gap. The germline gives CDR1 SGHRS, CDR2 YFSETQ. This chain's CDR3 is CASSLRGLDTQYF. The DNA of the CDR3 is TGCGCCAGCAGCTTGAGGGGGTTGGATACGCAGTATTTT.

This clone was seen only once. J is TRBJ1-1 and V is TRBV4-1; D call uncertain. The CDR3 has 15 amino acids. V lost 0 bases to trimming and J lost 5 bases, with 13 bases between them. Per germline, CDR1 MGHRA and CDR2 YSYEKL. CDR3 DNA sequence: TGCGCCAGCAGCCAAGATGTCGGCGGAGGGACTGAAGCTTTCTTT. It translates to CASSQDVGGGTEAFF.

The chain links TRBV10-3 to TRBJ2-7; D ambiguous. This CDR3 contains 14 residues. The ends were cut back, 0 bases at V and 6 bases at J, with 12 bases in the middle. Germline V gene data show CDR1 as ENHRY and CDR2 as SYGVKD. The CDR3 nucleotides are TGTGCCATCAGTGAGTCACGCGCACGAGGCGAGCAGTACTTC. It encodes CAISESRARGEQYF.

The J gene is TRBJ1-5, the V gene TRBV5-1; D unresolved. The germline V gene encodes CDR1 SGHRS and CDR2 YFSETQ. The CDR3 extends over 15 amino acids. Trimming took off 2 bases at V and 2 bases at J, with 11 bases between the two ends. The CDR3 protein is CASSFEPGGNQPQHF. CDR3 bases: TGCGCCAGCAGCTTCGAACCCGGGGGCAATCAGCCCCAGCATTTT.

This clone was detected once. This rearrangement joins TRBV6-1 to TRBJ2-1; TRBD2 matches at 13 bases. V gave up 2 bases and J gave up 7 bases; unmatched junction bases: 5. Germline V gene sequence: CDR1 MNHNS, CDR2 SASEGT. This CDR3 is built from 16 residues. CDR3 protein: CASSELWTSGSNEQFF. CDR3 coding DNA: TGTGCCAGCAGTGAATTGTGGACTAGCGGGAGTAATGAGCAGTTCTTC.

The chain links TRBV27 to TRBJ2-7, with D unresolved. Trimming cost V 8 bases and J 3 bases, with 14 bases left between them. The CDR3 has 13 amino acids. Per the germline V gene, CDR1 is MNHEY and CDR2 is SMNVEV (reference sequence). The CDR3 protein is CASRQRYFYEQYF. CDR3 DNA: TGTGCCAGCCGGCAGAGATATTTCTACGAGCAGTACTTC.

CDR3 protein: CASSLAPVREQYF. Written as DNA, the CDR3 is TGTGCCAGCAGCTTGGCGCCAGTGAGGGAGCAGTACTTC. This chain joins TRBV5-5 and TRBJ2-7; D not certain. This CDR3 spans 13 amino acids. Germline CDR1 and CDR2: SGHKS and YYEKEE (reference sequence). The V and J ends lost 0 bases and 7 bases respectively, with 11 bases between them.